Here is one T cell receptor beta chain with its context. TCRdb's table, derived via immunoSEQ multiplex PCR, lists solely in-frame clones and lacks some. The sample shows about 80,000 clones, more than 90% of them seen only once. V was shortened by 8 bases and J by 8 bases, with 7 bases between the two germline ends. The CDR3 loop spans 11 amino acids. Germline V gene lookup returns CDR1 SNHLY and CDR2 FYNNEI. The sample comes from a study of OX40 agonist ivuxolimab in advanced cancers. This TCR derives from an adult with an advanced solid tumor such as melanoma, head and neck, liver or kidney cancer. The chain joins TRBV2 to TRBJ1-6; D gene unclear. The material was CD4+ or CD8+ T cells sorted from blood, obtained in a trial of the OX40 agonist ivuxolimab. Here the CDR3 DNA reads TGTGCCAGCGCTTGGGATTCACCCCTCCACTTT. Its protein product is CASAWDSPLHF. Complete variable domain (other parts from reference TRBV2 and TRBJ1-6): EPEVTQTPSHQVTQMGQEVILRCVPISNHLYFYWYRQILGQKVEFLVSFYNNEISEKSEIFDDQFSVERPDGSNFTLKIRSTKLEDSAMYFCASAWDSPLHFGNGTRLTVT.